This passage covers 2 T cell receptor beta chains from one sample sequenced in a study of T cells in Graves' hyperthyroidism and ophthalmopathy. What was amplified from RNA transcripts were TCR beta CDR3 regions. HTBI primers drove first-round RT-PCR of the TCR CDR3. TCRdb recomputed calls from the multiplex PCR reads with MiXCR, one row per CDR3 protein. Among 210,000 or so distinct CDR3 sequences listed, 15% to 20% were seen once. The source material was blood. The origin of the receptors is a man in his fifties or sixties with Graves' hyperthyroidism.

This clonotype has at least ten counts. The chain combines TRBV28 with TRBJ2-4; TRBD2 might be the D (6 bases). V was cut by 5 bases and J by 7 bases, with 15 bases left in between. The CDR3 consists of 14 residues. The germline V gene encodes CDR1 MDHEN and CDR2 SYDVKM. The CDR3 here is CASSSAGIGNIQYF. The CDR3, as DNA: TGTGCCAGCAGTAGCGCGGGGATAGGGAACATTCAGTACTTC.

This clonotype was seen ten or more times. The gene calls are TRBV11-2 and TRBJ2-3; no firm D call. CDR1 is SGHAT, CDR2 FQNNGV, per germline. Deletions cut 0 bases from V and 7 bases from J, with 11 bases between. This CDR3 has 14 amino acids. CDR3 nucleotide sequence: TGTGCCAGCAGCTTAGATAGGGTTCTCCATACGCAGTATTTT. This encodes CASSLDRVLHTQYF.